This TCR beta chain was identified in a study of beta chain features in type 1 diabetes. Whole-study results and caveats: Patients showed naive, central memory and Treg TCRB repertoires that appeared more similar than those of healthy donors. Moderately but significantly shorter TCRB CDR3s were found in Type 1 diabetes patients in all four CD4+ subsets. Insertion counts at VDJ junctions were lower in type 1 diabetes patients, who also showed more deletions there.

Cells sorted by CD45RO/CCR7/CD25/CD127/CD95/CD27 comprised CD4+ naive, central memory, regulatory and stem cell-like memory cells. With 1 base clipped from V and 3 bases from J, the junction kept 7 bases outside the gene matches. The CDR3 runs to 15 residues. Germline V gene sequence: CDR1 GTSNPN, CDR2 SVGIG (reference sequence). cDNA synthesis used the whole RNA isolate, giving expressed TCRB sequences. Libraries were prepared by immunoSEQ multiplex PCR; TCRdb keeps only in-frame clonotypes and omits some of them. This table holds about 240,000 clones, 14% found once. A few counts support this clone. The antigen is undetermined.

The sample taken for sequencing was naive CD4+ T cells from blood. The sequence came from a man younger than 45 with type 1 diabetes. J is TRBJ1-1 and V is TRBV30; 8 nucleotides align to TRBD1. Here the CDR3 reads CAWSGFSRGHTEAFF. The CDR3, as DNA: TGTGCCTGGAGTGGTTTTAGCAGGGGGCACACTGAAGCTTTCTTT.